This T cell receptor (beta chain) was sequenced in a study of blood T cell repertoires in COVID-19. The overall study: Italy, Spain and the United States were the sources of the convalescent and acute COVID-19 samples.

The CDR3 covers 14 residues. Germline-derived CDR1 and CDR2 are MDHEN and SYDVKM. V lost 6 bases and J lost 1; bases outside the gene matches: 5. Using immunoSEQ multiplex PCR, the repertoire was profiled, and TCRdb retains in-frame clones only, with some absent. This sample yields 300,000 to 400,000 clones, of which 90% are seen a single time; less than 3.5% belongs to the top ten. Seattle's enrolled individuals joined amid active infection and were then monitored longitudinally. The specimen was peripheral blood. J is TRBJ1-2 and V is TRBV28; TRBD1 matches at 7 bases. This clonotype originated in a woman aged 25 to 45 with COVID-19, enrolled during active disease. CDR3 sequence reads: CASSQGQNNYGYTF. The CDR3 nucleotides read TGTGCCAGCAGCCAGGGACAGAATAACTATGGCTACACCTTC.